Presented here are 13 T cell receptor beta chains from one specimen sequenced in a study of blood T cells in healthy people across ages. Sample-barcoded 5' priming and a J-beta primer mix drove a second PCR of roughly 6 to 12 cycles. MiXCR, applied by TCRdb to the 5' RACE reads, yields one record per CDR3 protein. This sample yields around 870,000 distinct CDR3 sequences, of which 25% to 35% are seen a single time; about 18% belongs to the top ten. The sample consisted of blood. These receptors came from a woman of 80 years or more in good health.

This clonotype was seen ten or more times. The V gene is TRBV7-2, the J gene TRBJ2-3; maybe TRBD2 (6 bases). Between the trimmed V and J ends, which lost 6 bases and 5 bases, there was a span of 15 bases. This CDR3 is built from 14 residues. CDR1 SGHTA and CDR2 FQGNSA come from the germline V gene. This CDR3 reads CASRSPNGGDTQYF. The CDR3, as DNA: TGTGCCAGCAGGAGTCCCAACGGGGGAGATACGCAGTATTTT.

The chain is built from TRBV9 and TRBJ2-1; TRBD2 matches at 7 bases. V shed 2 bases, J shed 8 bases, and the junction held 10 bases outside the gene matches. The CDR3 is made up of 15 amino acids. Germline CDR1 and CDR2: SGDLS and YYNGEE. The CDR3 DNA follows: TGTGCCAGCAGCGTCTCGGGGGGTAAAGTCGATGAGCAGTTCTTC. Translated, it gives CASSVSGGKVDEQFF.

The chain is built from TRBV3-1 and TRBJ2-2; 9 nucleotides line up with TRBD2. Germline CDR1 LGHDT, CDR2 YNNKEL (reference sequence). The CDR3 consists of 14 residues. Trimming cost V 5 bases and J 7 bases; bases outside gene matches: 5. CDR3 loop: CASSGGGAIGELFF. The DNA for the CDR3 is TGTGCCAGCAGCGGCGGGGGGGCCATCGGGGAGCTGTTTTTT.

This clonotype was detected only a few times. A much larger clone differs from this one at a single base, so this may be a read error. J is TRBJ2-1 and V is TRBV7-2; 10 nucleotides match TRBD2. Germline-derived CDR1 and CDR2 are SGHTA and FQGNSA. The CDR3 runs to 15 residues. The CDR3 here is CVSSLSGGAHNEQFF. DNA for the CDR3: TGTGTCAGCAGCTTAAGCGGGGGGGCCCACAATGAGCAGTTCTTC.

The V gene is TRBV6-6, the J gene TRBJ1-5; 7 bases are shared with TRBD1. This CDR3 region has 15 residues. CDR1 and CDR2 from the germline V gene are MNHNY and SVGAGI (reference sequence). Losses at the gene ends were 5 bases for V and 0 bases for J; bases not matched to a gene: 4. The CDR3 bases are TGTGCCAGCAGTGCGGACAGGAGTAGCAATCAGCCCCAGCATTTT. It is translated as CASSADRSSNQPQHF.

This clonotype was recorded only once. This chain uses TRBV5-4 with TRBJ2-3; TRBD2 aligns across 12 bases. Trimming cost V 4 bases and J 4 bases; bases outside gene matches: 10. This CDR3 has 17 residues. From germline, CDR1 is SGHNT and CDR2 YYREEE (reference sequence). CDR3 DNA: TGTGCCAGCAGCGCTTCACTGACTAGCGGGGGATCAGATACGCAGTATTTT. Encoded protein: CASSASLTSGGSDTQYF.

A single count supports this clonotype. V is TRBV7-2 and J is TRBJ2-3; D is perhaps TRBD2 (6 bases). The ends were cut back, 4 bases at V and 5 bases at J, with 13 bases in the middle. The CDR3 length is 14 residues. The germline V gene has CDR1 SGHTA and CDR2 FQGNSA. The DNA of the CDR3 is TGTGCCAGCAGCTGGATGACTAGTCTAGATACGCAGTATTTT. Translated, it gives CASSWMTSLDTQYF.

This clonotype appeared a single time. Just one base apart from a much larger clone, this may be a read error. This chain uses TRBV7-2 with TRBJ2-3, with 8 bases that match TRBD1. CDR1 SGHTA and CDR2 FQGNSA come from the germline V gene. The CDR3 sequence is 16 residues long. CDR3 bases: TGTGCCAGCAGACCACAGGGGGTCCGGAGCACAGGTACGCAGTATTTT. It is translated as CASRPQGVRSTGTQYF.

This clonotype was seen a few times. V gene TRBV29-1 combines with J gene TRBJ1-1, with 10 positions matching TRBD1. The CDR3 is 16 amino acids. The V and J ends lost 7 bases and 5 bases, in that order; junction bases with no gene match: 16. CDR1 and CDR2 (germline): SQVTM, ANQGSEA. The CDR3 is CSALSRDRGGRTEAFF. The CDR3 DNA reads as TGCAGCGCCCTGTCCCGGGACAGGGGAGGAAGAACTGAAGCTTTCTTT. Based on the CDR3 plus reference TRBV29-1 and TRBJ1-1, the full variable domain is SAVISQKPSRDICQRGTSLTIQCQVDSQVTMMFWYRQQPGQSLTLIATANQGSEATYESGFVIDKFPISRPNLTFSTLTVSNMSPEDSSIYLCSALSRDRGGRTEAFFGQGTRLTVV.

The chain employs TRBV19 and TRBJ2-2; 8 bases are shared with TRBD1. Trimming cost V 6 bases and J 7 bases; bases outside gene matches: 10. CDR1 is LNHDA, CDR2 SQIVND, per germline (reference sequence). The CDR3 totals 15 residues. This CDR3 reads CASRGTGVLGGELFF. The CDR3 nucleotides are TGTGCCAGTAGAGGGACAGGAGTTCTCGGCGGGGAGCTGTTTTTT.

This clonotype appeared a few times. A much larger clonotype is one base distant, so this may be a read error. The rearrangement links TRBV29-1 to TRBJ2-3; D is undetermined. The CDR3 has 16 amino acids. Germline CDR1 and CDR2: SQVTM and ANQGSEA. V lost 0 bases and J 5 bases, leaving 18 bases between the germline ends. As DNA, the CDR3 is TGCAGCGTTGAAGATCTTGGCGACATCGGCATAGATACGCAGTATTTT. It translates to CSVEDLGDIGIDTQYF.

The table lists this clonotype with many counts. The chain carries TRBV20-1 and TRBJ2-1, with D tentatively TRBD2 (6 bases). The CDR3 consists of 15 residues. Germline V gives CDR1 DFQATT, CDR2 SNEGSKA (reference sequence). V gave up 3 bases and J gave up 4 bases, with 16 bases separating them. For the CDR3, the DNA is TGCAGTGCTAGTGGTGCTTCGGGGGTGTACAATGAGCAGTTCTTC. The encoded protein is CSASGASGVYNEQFF.

This clonotype was seen many times. The rearrangement links TRBV7-9 to TRBJ2-5, with unresolved D. This CDR3 spans 14 amino acids. CDR1 is SEHNR and CDR2 is FQNEAQ in the germline V gene (reference sequence). V lost 1 base and J 7 bases, leaving 13 bases between the germline ends. The CDR3 is CASSLESFVGTQYF. In DNA, the CDR3 is TGTGCCAGCAGCTTAGAGTCTTTCGTCGGGACCCAGTACTTC.